What follows are 14 T cell receptor beta chains derived from one specimen sequenced in a study of Graves' ophthalmopathy and Graves' hyperthyroidism. Scientists amplified the TCR beta CDR3 regions from RNA transcripts. The first-round RT-PCR employed HTBI primers together with the Qiagen OneStep RT-PCR kit. A multiplex PCR was then performed as the second round. TCRdb passed the multiplex PCR reads through MiXCR, listing each CDR3 protein once. In the table there are around 1,000,000 distinct CDR3 sequences, 35% to 40% of which are singletons. Specimen: peripheral blood or thyroid tissue (not recorded which). Receptors originate from an adult man with Graves' hyperthyroidism.

This clonotype was counted ten times or more. The chain links TRBV24-1 to TRBJ2-5, with a weak D call TRBD2 (7 bases). Per germline, CDR1 KGHDR and CDR2 SFDVKD. Deletions cut 3 bases from V and 3 bases from J, with 16 bases between. The CDR3 covers 16 residues. CDR3 nucleotide sequence: TGTGCCACCAGTGATGGGGGGGACAAGTCAAAAGAGACCCAGTACTTC. It specifies CATSDGGDKSKETQYF.

The gene calls are TRBV19 and TRBJ2-5, with a weak D call TRBD2 (7 bases). This CDR3 has 16 amino acids. CDR1 is LNHDA and CDR2 is SQIVND in the germline V gene (reference sequence). V lost 3 bases, J lost 1 base, and 15 bases lay in between. Here the CDR3 DNA reads TGTGCCAGTAGTATCCGGGGGGCAGGAGTCCAAGAGACCCAGTACTTC. As protein: CASSIRGAGVQETQYF.

The chain employs TRBV6-5 and TRBJ2-5; tentatively, D is TRBD1 or TRBD2 (5 bases each). The germline V gene encodes CDR1 MNHEY and CDR2 SVGAGI. V shed 5 bases and J shed 2 bases, with 18 bases lying between them. This CDR3 is 16 amino acids long. Here the CDR3 DNA reads TGTGCCAGCAGTGAAATTGGGGGAATCCGTCAAGAGACCCAGTACTTC. Translation gives CASSEIGGIRQETQYF.

For this clonotype: A much more abundant neighbour one base away suggests this may be a read error. The chain links TRBV5-1 to TRBJ2-7; 8 bases are shared with TRBD2. The CDR3 loop spans 16 amino acids. Per the germline V gene, CDR1 is SGHRS and CDR2 is YFSETQ. The CDR3 loop reads CSSRGTTGLGSHEQYF. For the CDR3, the DNA is TGCTCCAGCAGAGGTACGACGGGACTAGGTTCCCACGAGCAGTACTTC.

About this clonotype itself: The junction departs from germline at one end; a sequencing error may be responsible. This sequence joins TRBV20-1 and TRBJ2-7; TRBD2 agrees at 9 bases. The CDR3 is 17 amino acids. The V gene's germline CDR1 is DFQATT and CDR2 SNEGSKA (reference sequence). The CDR3 reads CSARMAGGSLRATEHYF. CDR3 coding DNA: TGCAGTGCTAGAATGGCGGGAGGGTCTCTTCGCGCCACCGAGCACTACTTC.

This chain uses TRBV4-1 with TRBJ2-7; D assignment may be TRBD1 or TRBD2 (6 bases each). V gave up 0 bases and J gave up 6 bases, with 12 bases separating them. The CDR3 extends over 14 amino acids. Germline CDR1 reads MGHRA; CDR2 reads YSYEKL. The DNA for the CDR3 is TGCGCCAGCAGCCAAGATCCGGGGGCTGGCGAGCAGTACTTC. Amino acid sequence: CASSQDPGAGEQYF.

This clonotype was seen at least ten times. J is TRBJ1-3 and V is TRBV5-1; D ambiguous. V lost 4 bases, J lost 3 bases, and 2 bases lay in between. Germline values: CDR1 SGHRS, CDR2 YFSETQ. The CDR3 runs to 11 residues. This chain's CDR3 is CASSSGNTIYF. DNA of the CDR3: TGCGCCAGCAGCAGTGGAAACACCATATATTTT.

This clonotype has a count of ten or more. The V call is TRBV7-2, the J call TRBJ2-2; D is possibly TRBD2 (5 bases). The CDR3 loop spans 16 amino acids. V lost 4 bases, J lost 6 bases, and 18 bases lay in between. CDR1 is SGHTA and CDR2 is FQGNSA in the germline V gene. In nucleotides, the CDR3 is TGTGCCAGCAGCTCCCCATTGTCCGGGGTGGCCGGGGAGCTGTTTTTT. Amino acids: CASSSPLSGVAGELFF. The entire variable domain, with the rest obtained from reference TRBV7-2 and TRBJ2-2, is as follows: GAGVSQSPSNKVTEKGKDVELRCDPISGHTALYWYRQSLGQGLEFLIYFQGNSAPDKSGLPSDRFSAERTGGSVSTLTIQRTQQEDSAVYLCASSSPLSGVAGELFFGEGSRLTVL.

The rearrangement uses TRBV29-1 and TRBJ1-1; maybe TRBD1 (5 bases). The CDR3 is 14 amino acids. V was cut by 7 bases and J by 0 bases, with 15 bases left in between. CDR1 SQVTM and CDR2 ANQGSEA come from the germline V gene. CDR3 protein: CSAQGFGMNTEAFF. In DNA form, the CDR3 reads TGCAGCGCCCAGGGTTTTGGGATGAACACTGAAGCTTTCTTT.

This clonotype was counted at least ten times. The chain carries TRBV7-9 and TRBJ1-1; D unclear. Germline values: CDR1 SEHNR, CDR2 FQNEAQ (reference sequence). The CDR3 is 14 amino acids. V was pared by 3 bases and J by 5 bases, with 13 bases between. The CDR3 sequence: CASSFSDGGTEAFF. The CDR3 bases are TGTGCCAGCAGCTTCTCGGACGGCGGGACTGAAGCTTTCTTT. The whole variable domain, remainder taken from reference TRBV7-9 and TRBJ1-1, is DTGVSQNPRHKITKRGQNVTFRCDPISEHNRLYWYRQTLGQGPEFLTYFQNEAQLEKSRLLSDRFSAERPKGSFSTLEIQRTEQGDSAMYLCASSFSDGGTEAFFGQGTRLTVV.

On this clonotype: One end of the junction varies from germline; a read error may be responsible. The chain links TRBV5-1 to TRBJ2-7; D is ambiguous. In germline, CDR1 is SGHRS, CDR2 YFSETQ. This CDR3 has 16 residues. In DNA, the CDR3 is TGTGCCAGCAGTTTATCTCTCTCTCATCCTCCCTACGAGCAGTACTTC. Its protein product is CASSLSLSHPPYEQYF.

J is TRBJ2-7 and V is TRBV7-9; TRBD2 agrees at 10 bases. J was trimmed by 2 bases and V by 6 bases; bases with no gene match: 7. This CDR3 has 15 residues. The V gene's germline CDR1 is SEHNR and CDR2 FQNEAQ (reference sequence). The CDR3 is CASRTDTSGTYEQYF. The CDR3 DNA reads as TGTGCCAGCAGGACAGACACTAGCGGGACCTACGAGCAGTACTTC.

Comments on this clonotype: A much larger clone is a single base away; this may be a read error. The J gene is TRBJ1-5, the V gene TRBV11-2; the D is unclear. Trimming took 6 bases from V and 7 from J, leaving 1 base between them. The CDR3 sequence is 9 residues long. Per the germline V gene, CDR1 is SGHAT and CDR2 is FQNNGV. The CDR3 sequence: CASRQPQHF. For the CDR3, the DNA is TGTGCCAGCAGACAGCCCCAGCATTTT.

Notes on this clonotype: With a much larger clone just one base away, this may be a read error. The chain combines TRBV7-3 with TRBJ2-7; D may be TRBD2 (7 bases). Germline values: CDR1 SGHTA, CDR2 FQGTGA. V gave up 6 bases and J gave up 1 base, with 16 bases separating them. The CDR3 loop spans 15 amino acids. The CDR3 bases are TGTGCCAGCAGAGGGGGGGCGGGGCTTTCCTACGAGCAGTACTTC. Its protein is CASRGGAGLSYEQYF. Supplemented by reference TRBV7-3 and TRBJ2-7, the full variable domain reads GAGVSQTPSNKVTEKGKYVELRCDPISGHTALYWYRQSLGQGPEFLIYFQGTGAADDSGLPNDRFFAVRPEGSVSTLKIQRTERGDSAVYLCASRGGAGLSYEQYFGPGTRLTVT.